These 14 T cell receptor beta chains came from one sample sequenced in a study of blood T cell repertoires in COVID-19. Produced via immunoSEQ multiplex PCR; TCRdb's table is partial and in-frame only. The repertoire includes some 250,000 clones, around 85% of them detected once, and approximately 6.2% sits in the top ten. The source material was peripheral blood. The source is a man aged 55-75 years with acute or convalescent COVID-19.

V usage is TRBV2 and J usage is TRBJ2-1, with 11 bases aligning to TRBD2. V was clipped by 1 base and J by 1 base; unmatched bases: 6. CDR1 and CDR2 (germline): SNHLY, FYNNEI. The CDR3 is made up of 18 amino acids. The CDR3 DNA is TGTGCCAGCAGTGAAGAAGGTAGCGGGAGGGGGTCCTACAATGAGCAGTTCTTC. Its protein product is CASSEEGSGRGSYNEQFF.

The chain has TRBV30 and TRBJ1-2; D is unresolved. V gave up 4 bases and J gave up 4 bases, with 10 bases separating them. This CDR3 has 12 amino acids. The germline V gene has CDR1 GTSNPN and CDR2 SVGIG (reference sequence). This CDR3 reads CAWMRETYGYTF. CDR3 sequence (DNA): TGTGCCTGGATGCGGGAGACCTATGGCTACACCTTC.

J is TRBJ1-2 and V is TRBV28; D not resolved. Germline CDR1 reads MDHEN; CDR2 reads SYDVKM. V gave up 3 bases and J gave up 0 bases, with 2 bases separating them. This CDR3 comprises 12 residues. The CDR3 region is CASSFSNYGYTF. As DNA, the CDR3 is TGTGCCAGCAGTTTCTCTAACTATGGCTACACCTTC.

The J gene is TRBJ2-5, the V gene TRBV5-1; tentatively, D is TRBD2 (6 bases). Germline CDR1 is SGHRS and CDR2 is YFSETQ. The CDR3 spans 16 residues. The V and J ends lost 0 bases and 2 bases respectively, with 14 bases between them. CDR3 coding DNA: TGCGCCAGCAGCTTGGTTTCTGGGACTTTACAAGAGACCCAGTACTTC. It translates to CASSLVSGTLQETQYF.

The V gene is TRBV19, the J gene TRBJ2-7; no firm D call. The germline V gene has CDR1 LNHDA and CDR2 SQIVND (reference sequence). CDR3 length: 14 amino acids. V lost 6 bases and J 5 bases, leaving 17 bases between the germline ends. This CDR3 is CASSAFDKTHEQYF. The CDR3 coding sequence is TGTGCCAGTAGCGCCTTCGACAAGACCCACGAGCAGTACTTC.

This clone has just one count. The genes are TRBV19 and TRBJ2-2, with 9 positions matching TRBD1. This CDR3 is 18 amino acids long. V was clipped by 3 bases and J by 5 bases; unmatched bases: 13. Germline V lookup: CDR1 LNHDA, CDR2 SQIVND (reference sequence). The CDR3 is CASSIPRGQGQGTGELFF. The CDR3 region has the DNA TGTGCCAGTAGTATCCCCAGGGGACAGGGTCAGGGGACCGGGGAGCTGTTTTTT. Looking up the rest from reference TRBV19 and TRBJ2-2 gives the full variable domain: DGGITQSPKYLFRKEGQNVTLSCEQNLNHDAMYWYRQDPGQGLRLIYYSQIVNDFQKGDIAEGYSVSREKKESFPLTVTSAQKNPTAFYLCASSIPRGQGQGTGELFFGEGSRLTVL.

The chain recombines TRBV4-1 with TRBJ1-4; 10 bases line up with TRBD1. The ends lost 0 bases at V and 6 bases at J; junction bases unmatched: 4. CDR3 length: 16 amino acids. The germline gives CDR1 MGHRA, CDR2 YSYEKL. The CDR3 loop is CASSQDSTGGYEKLFF. For the CDR3, the DNA is TGCGCCAGCAGCCAAGATTCGACAGGGGGCTATGAAAAACTGTTTTTT.

This clone showed up just a few times. This rearrangement joins TRBV27 to TRBJ1-2; 7 bases align to TRBD1. In germline, CDR1 is MNHEY, CDR2 SMNVEV (reference sequence). Trimming cost V 8 bases and J 0 bases; bases outside gene matches: 3. This CDR3 contains 13 residues. CDR3 residues: CASRDSANYGYTF. DNA of the CDR3: TGTGCCAGCCGGGACAGTGCTAACTATGGCTACACCTTC.

The chain carries TRBV21-1 and TRBJ2-5; the D segment call TRBD1 is taken from the table without a DNA check. TRBV21-1 is a pseudogene. The length of the CDR3 is 16 residues. The CDR3 protein is CASSMPGQGFQETQYF. DNA of the CDR3: TGTGCCAGCAGCATGCCGGGACAGGGGTTCCAAGAGACCCAGTACTTC.

This clone showed up just a few times. The chain combines TRBV11-2 with TRBJ2-7; 7 bases map to TRBD2. The CDR3 runs 17 residues. The junction had 15 bases not matched to a gene; V was cut back by 3 bases and J by 4 bases. CDR1 and CDR2 from the germline V gene are SGHAT and FQNNGV. As DNA, the CDR3 is TGTGCCAGCAGCTTGACCTTAGGAGGCGGGAGTGGGTACGAGCAGTACTTC. It specifies CASSLTLGGGSGYEQYF.

CDR3 sequence: CASSQAMEGHPYEQYF. The CDR3 DNA reads as TGCGCCAGCAGCCAAGCAATGGAGGGGCACCCCTACGAGCAGTACTTC. V gene TRBV4-3 combines with J gene TRBJ2-7; tentative D call: TRBD2 (6 bases). Germline V gene data show CDR1 as LGHNA and CDR2 as YSLEER. This CDR3 contains 16 residues. Trimming stripped 1 base from V and 2 bases from J, with 15 bases between.

The rearrangement joins TRBV7-9 to TRBJ2-7; TRBD2 might be the D (6 bases). The CDR3 sequence is 13 residues long. Germline CDR1 reads SEHNR; CDR2 reads FQNEAQ (reference sequence). V lost 5 bases and J lost 7, with 15 bases in between. The CDR3: CASSPGEAGEQYF. In DNA form, the CDR3 reads TGTGCCAGCAGCCCGGGGGAGGCGGGGGAGCAGTACTTC.

The chain carries TRBV29-1 and TRBJ2-3; 10 bases fit TRBD2. Trimming cost V 0 bases and J 5 bases; bases outside gene matches: 11. This CDR3 contains 17 residues. From germline, CDR1 is SQVTM and CDR2 ANQGSEA. The DNA of the CDR3 is TGCAGCGTTGAAGACCGGACTAGCGGCCGTCCAGGAGATACGCAGTATTTT. It specifies CSVEDRTSGRPGDTQYF.

This clone was detected only a few times. V is TRBV11-3 and J is TRBJ2-5; 16 bases align to TRBD2. Trimming cost V 4 bases and J 5 bases; bases outside gene matches: 10. The length of the CDR3 is 18 residues. Germline loops: CDR1 SGHNT, CDR2 YENEEA. The DNA for the CDR3 is TGTGCCAGCAGCTCCCGAGGGGGACTAGCGGGAGGGCAGGAGACCCAGTACTTC. Translated, it gives CASSSRGGLAGGQETQYF.